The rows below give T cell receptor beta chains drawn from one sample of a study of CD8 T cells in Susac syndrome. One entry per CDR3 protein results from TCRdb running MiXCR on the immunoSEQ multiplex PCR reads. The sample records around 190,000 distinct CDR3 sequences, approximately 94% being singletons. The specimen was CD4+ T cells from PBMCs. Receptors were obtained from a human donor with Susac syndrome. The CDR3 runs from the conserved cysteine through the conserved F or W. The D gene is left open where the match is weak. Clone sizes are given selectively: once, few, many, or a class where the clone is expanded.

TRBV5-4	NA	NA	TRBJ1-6	TGTGCCAGCAGACGACGGGAGGATGGTTCACCCCTCCACTTT	CASRRREDGSPLHF
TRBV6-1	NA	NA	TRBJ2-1	TGTGCCAGCAGTGCCCAGAGCTCCTACAATGAGCAGTTCTTC	CASSAQSSYNEQFF
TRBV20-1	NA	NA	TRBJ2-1	TGCAGTGCCCCCCGGGGCGGCGGGGTAAGGAATGAGCAGTTCTTC	CSAPRGGGVRNEQFF
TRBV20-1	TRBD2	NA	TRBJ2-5	TGCAGTGCTAGAGTCAGCGGGGGAACCCCGGGACGAGAGACCCAGTACTTC	CSARVSGGTPGRETQYF
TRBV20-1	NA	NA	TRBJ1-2	TGCAGTGCTACCGGGTCCTATGGCTACACCTTC	CSATGSYGYTF
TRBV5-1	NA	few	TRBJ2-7	TGCGCCAGCAGCTTGGGCGACAGTCTAACCTACGAGCAGTACTTC	CASSLGDSLTYEQYF
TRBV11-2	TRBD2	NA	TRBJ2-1	TGTGCCAGCAGCTCCAAAACGGGACTAGCGGGGGAACAGCAGTTCTTC	CASSSKTGLAGEQQFF
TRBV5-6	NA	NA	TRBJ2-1	TGTGCCAGCAGCTTGGTTGTCGGCAATGAGCAGTTCTTC	CASSLVVGNEQFF
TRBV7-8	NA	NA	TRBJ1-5	TGTGCCAGCAGCCCCCGACTCAGACAGCCCCAGCATTTT	CASSPRLRQPQHF
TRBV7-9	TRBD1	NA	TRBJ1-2	TGTGCCAGCAGCCTCGGGACAGGGGGCGCTTGGGGCTATGGCTACACCTTC	CASSLGTGGAWGYGYTF
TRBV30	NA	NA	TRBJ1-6	TGTGCCTGGAGTCCGGGGGGAGGGGCCATCTACTCACCCCTCCACTTT	CAWSPGGGAIYSPLHF
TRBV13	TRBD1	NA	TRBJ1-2	TGTGCCAGCAGCGGACAGGGTTGGTATGGCTACACCTTC	CASSGQGWYGYTF
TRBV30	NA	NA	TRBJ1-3	TGTGCCTGGAGTGCAAGCGGCGGAAACACCATATATTTT	CAWSASGGNTIYF
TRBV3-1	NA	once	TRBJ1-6	TGTGCCAGCAGCCAAATTGTTACCGCGAATTCACCCCTCCACTTT	CASSQIVTANSPLHF
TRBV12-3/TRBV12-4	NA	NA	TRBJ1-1	TGTGCCAGCAGTCTACGACAGGCCAGGAGGAACACTGAAGCTTTCTTT	CASSLRQARRNTEAFF
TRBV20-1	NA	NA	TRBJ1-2	TGCAGTGCTAGGATAGGGGCAGGGTCAATCTATGGCTACACCTTC	CSARIGAGSIYGYTF
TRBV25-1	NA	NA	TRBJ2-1	TGTGCCAGCAGTGATTTTGAGGGGGGGAGGGGTGAGCAGTTCTTC	CASSDFEGGRGEQFF
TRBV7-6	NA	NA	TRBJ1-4	TGTGCCAGCAGCCCCTACACCGCAACTAATGAAAAACTGTTTTTT	CASSPYTATNEKLFF
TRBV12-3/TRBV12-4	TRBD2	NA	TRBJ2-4	TGTGCCAGCAGTTTTAGCGGGGGTGACATTCAGTACTTC	CASSFSGGDIQYF
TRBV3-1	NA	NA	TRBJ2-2	TGTGCCAGCAGCCAATACCAGGGAGCCGGGGAGCTGTTTTTT	CASSQYQGAGELFF
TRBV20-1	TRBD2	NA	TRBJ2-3	TGCAGTGCTTCGATGACTAGCACTAATACGCAGTATTTT	CSASMTSTNTQYF
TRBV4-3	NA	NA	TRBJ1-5	TGCGCCAGCAGCCAAGAAGCATCGGGGACCGGCAATCAGCCCCAGCATTTT	CASSQEASGTGNQPQHF
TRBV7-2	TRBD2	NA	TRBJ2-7	TGTGCCAGCAGCTTATCCGGGACTAGCGGTGTCGGCGAGCAGTACTTC	CASSLSGTSGVGEQYF
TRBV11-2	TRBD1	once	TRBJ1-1	TGTGCCAGCAGCTTAACGCGGGGGACAGGTAAAGCTTTCTTT	CASSLTRGTGKAFF
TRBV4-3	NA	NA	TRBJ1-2	TGCGCCAGCAGCCAAGATAGGGGCAATGGCTACACCTTC	CASSQDRGNGYTF
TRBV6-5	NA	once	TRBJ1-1	TGTGCCAGCAGATACAGGTTTGTGAACACTGAAGCTTTCTTT	CASRYRFVNTEAFF
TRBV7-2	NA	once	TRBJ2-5	TGTGCCAGCAGCCCCAAAGTGCAAGAGACCCAGTACTTC	CASSPKVQETQYF
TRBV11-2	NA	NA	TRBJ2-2	TGTGCCAGCAGCTTAGTGCGGGGGCCAAGGACCGGGGAGCTGTTTTTT	CASSLVRGPRTGELFF
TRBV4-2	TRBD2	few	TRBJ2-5	TGTGCCAGCAGCCATCTAGCGGGGGGTGACGAGACCCAGTACTTC	CASSHLAGGDETQYF
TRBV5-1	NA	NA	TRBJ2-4	TGCGCCAGCAGCTTGGCTGGGGATCTGGCCAAAAACATTCAGTACTTC	CASSLAGDLAKNIQYF
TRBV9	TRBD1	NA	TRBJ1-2	TGTGCCAGCAGCGAGACAGGGGGGCCTAGCTATGGCTACACCTTC	CASSETGGPSYGYTF
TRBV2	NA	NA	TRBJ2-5	TGTGCCAGTCAGACTAGGCGGCAAGAGACCCAGTACTTC	CASQTRRQETQYF
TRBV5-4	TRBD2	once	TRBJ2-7	TGTGCCAGCAGCTTAGGGACTAGCGGGGCCTACGAGCAGTACTTC	CASSLGTSGAYEQYF
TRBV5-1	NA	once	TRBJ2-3	TGCGCCAGCAGACCCGGGACTAGCACAGATACGCAGTATTTT	CASRPGTSTDTQYF
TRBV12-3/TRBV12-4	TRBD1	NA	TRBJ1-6	TGTGCCAGCAGTTACGACAGGGATTCACCCCTCCACTTT	CASSYDRDSPLHF
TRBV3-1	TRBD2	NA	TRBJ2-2	TGTGCCAGCAGCCTAGGACTAGCGGGGGCTAACACCGGGGAGCTGTTTTTT	CASSLGLAGANTGELFF
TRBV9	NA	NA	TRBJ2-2	TGTGCCAGCAGCGTCATCACCGGGGAGCTGTTTTTT	CASSVITGELFF
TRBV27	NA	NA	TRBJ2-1	TGTGCCAGCAGCTTTCGGGACCTCTACAATGAGCAGTTCTTC	CASSFRDLYNEQFF
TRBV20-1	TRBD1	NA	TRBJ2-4	TGCAGTGCCAACCCATCCGGGACAGGGAAAAACATTCAGTACTTC	CSANPSGTGKNIQYF
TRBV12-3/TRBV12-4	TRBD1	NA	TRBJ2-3	TGTGCCAGCAGTTCGAATCAGGGGGCGGATACGCAGTATTTT	CASSSNQGADTQYF
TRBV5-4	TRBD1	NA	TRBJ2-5	TGTGCCAGCAGCTGGGGGACAGGGGCGGGAGAGACCCAGTACTTC	CASSWGTGAGETQYF
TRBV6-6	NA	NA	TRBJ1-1	TGTGCCAGCAGTTACGATACGGGGATGAACACTGAAGCTTTCTTT	CASSYDTGMNTEAFF